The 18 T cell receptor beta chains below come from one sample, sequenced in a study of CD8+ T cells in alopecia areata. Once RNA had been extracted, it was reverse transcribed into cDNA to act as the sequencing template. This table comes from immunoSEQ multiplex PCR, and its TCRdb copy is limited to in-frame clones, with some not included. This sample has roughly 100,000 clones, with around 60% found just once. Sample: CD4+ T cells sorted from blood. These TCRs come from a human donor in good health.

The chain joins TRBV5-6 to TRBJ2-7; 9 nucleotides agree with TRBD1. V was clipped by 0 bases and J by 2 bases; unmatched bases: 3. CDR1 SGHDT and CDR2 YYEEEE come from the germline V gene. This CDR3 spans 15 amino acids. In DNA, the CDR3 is TGTGCCAGCAGCTTGGTCGGGACAGGGCCCTACGAGCAGTACTTC. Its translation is CASSLVGTGPYEQYF.

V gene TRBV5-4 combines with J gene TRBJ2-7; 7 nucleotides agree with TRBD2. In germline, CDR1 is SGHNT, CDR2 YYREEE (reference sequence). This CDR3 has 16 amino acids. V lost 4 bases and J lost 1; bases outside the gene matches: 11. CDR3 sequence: CASSPNRGRESYEQYF. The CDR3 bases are TGTGCCAGCAGCCCGAACAGAGGGAGGGAGTCCTACGAGCAGTACTTC.

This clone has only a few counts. The CDR3 protein is CASSEHNEQFF. In nucleotides, the CDR3 is TGTGCCAGCAGCGAACACAATGAGCAGTTCTTC. The chain uses TRBV7-2 and TRBJ2-1; D not resolved. Germline values: CDR1 SGHTA, CDR2 FQGNSA. V lost 5 bases and J 5 bases, leaving 4 bases between the germline ends. The CDR3 is made up of 11 amino acids.

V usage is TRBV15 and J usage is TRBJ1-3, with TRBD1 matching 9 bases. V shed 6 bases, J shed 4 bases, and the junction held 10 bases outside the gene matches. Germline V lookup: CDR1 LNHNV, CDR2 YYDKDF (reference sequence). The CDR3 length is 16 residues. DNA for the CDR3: TGTGCCACCAGAGGGAGGACAGGGGTCTCAGGAAACACCATATATTTT. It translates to CATRGRTGVSGNTIYF.

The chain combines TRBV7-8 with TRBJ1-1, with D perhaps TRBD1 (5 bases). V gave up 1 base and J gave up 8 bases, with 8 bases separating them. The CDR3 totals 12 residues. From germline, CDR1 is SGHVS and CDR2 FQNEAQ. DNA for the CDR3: TGTGCCAGCAGCTTAGATGGGGGAGAAGCTTTCTTT. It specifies CASSLDGGEAFF.

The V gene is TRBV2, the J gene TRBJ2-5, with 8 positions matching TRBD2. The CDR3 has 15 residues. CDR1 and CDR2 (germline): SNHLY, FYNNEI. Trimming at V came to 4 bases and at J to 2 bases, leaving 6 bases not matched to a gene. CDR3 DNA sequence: TGTGCCAGCAGTGGGACAGCGGGAGTACAAGAGACCCAGTACTTC. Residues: CASSGTAGVQETQYF.

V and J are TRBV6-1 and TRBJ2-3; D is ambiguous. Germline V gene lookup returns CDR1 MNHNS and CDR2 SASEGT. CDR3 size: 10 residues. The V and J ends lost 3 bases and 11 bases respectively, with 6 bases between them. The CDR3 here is CASSEIGQYF. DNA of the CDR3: TGTGCCAGCAGTGAGATTGGGCAGTATTTT.

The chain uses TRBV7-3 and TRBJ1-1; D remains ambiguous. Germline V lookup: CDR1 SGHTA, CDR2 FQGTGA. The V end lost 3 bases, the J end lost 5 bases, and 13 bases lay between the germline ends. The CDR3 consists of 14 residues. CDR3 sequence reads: CASSFGGAGTEAFF. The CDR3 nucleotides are TGTGCCAGCAGCTTTGGAGGTGCGGGAACTGAAGCTTTCTTT.

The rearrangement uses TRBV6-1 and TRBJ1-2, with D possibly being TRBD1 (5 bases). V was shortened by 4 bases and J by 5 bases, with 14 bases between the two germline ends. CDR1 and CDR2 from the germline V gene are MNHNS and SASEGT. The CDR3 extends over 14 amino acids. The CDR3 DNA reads TGTGCCAGCAGTGTAGGGACGGAGATTTATGGCTACACCTTC. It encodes CASSVGTEIYGYTF.

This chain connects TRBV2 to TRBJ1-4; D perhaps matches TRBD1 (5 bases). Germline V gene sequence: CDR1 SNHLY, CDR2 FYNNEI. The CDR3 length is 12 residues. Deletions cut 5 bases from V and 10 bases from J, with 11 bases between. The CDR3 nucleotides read TGTGCCAGCAGTCCAGGGTCCCGAAAACTGTTTTTT. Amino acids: CASSPGSRKLFF.

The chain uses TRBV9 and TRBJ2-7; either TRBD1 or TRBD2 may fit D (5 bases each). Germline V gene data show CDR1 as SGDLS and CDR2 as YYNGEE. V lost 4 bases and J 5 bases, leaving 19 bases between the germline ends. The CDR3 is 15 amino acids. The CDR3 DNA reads TGTGCCAGCAGCCCCCGGGACCTCCACTGGGACGAGCAGTACTTC. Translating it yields CASSPRDLHWDEQYF.

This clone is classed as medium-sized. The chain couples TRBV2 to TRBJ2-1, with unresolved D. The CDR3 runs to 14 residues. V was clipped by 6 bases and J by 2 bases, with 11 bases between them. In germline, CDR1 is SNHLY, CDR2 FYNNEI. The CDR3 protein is CASRPASAYNEQFF. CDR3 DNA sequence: TGTGCCAGCAGGCCGGCTTCGGCCTACAATGAGCAGTTCTTC.

In DNA form, the CDR3 reads TGTGCCAGCAGTTACCGACAGGGGGCAATCGGGGAGCTGTTTTTT. Translation: CASSYRQGAIGELFF. The chain combines TRBV6-5 with TRBJ2-2; 10 nucleotides match TRBD1. From germline, CDR1 is MNHEY and CDR2 SVGAGI. Trimming cost V 2 bases and J 7 bases; bases outside gene matches: 4. This CDR3 contains 15 residues.

The CDR3 reads CASSPPTPPGQSTDTQYF. As DNA, the CDR3 is TGTGCCAGCAGTCCTCCTACACCACCGGGACAGTCCACAGATACGCAGTATTTT. The chain recombines TRBV2 with TRBJ2-3; 7 bases match TRBD1. CDR1 is SNHLY, CDR2 FYNNEI, per germline. V trimming: 5 bases; J trimming: 2 bases; junction bases outside the gene matches: 16. The CDR3 spans 18 residues.

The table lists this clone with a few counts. The CDR3 region is CASSSISSYNSPLHF. The CDR3 coding sequence is TGTGCCAGCAGCTCCATTAGCTCCTATAATTCACCCCTCCACTTT. This chain connects TRBV7-8 to TRBJ1-6; D is unclear. Germline loops: CDR1 SGHVS, CDR2 FQNEAQ. V gave up 4 bases and J gave up 0 bases, with 7 bases separating them. The CDR3 contains 15 residues.

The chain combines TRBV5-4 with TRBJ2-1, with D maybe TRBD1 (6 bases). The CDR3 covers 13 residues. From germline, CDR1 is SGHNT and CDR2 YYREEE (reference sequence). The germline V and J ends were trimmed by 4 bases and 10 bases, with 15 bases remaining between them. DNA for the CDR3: TGTGCCAGCAGCCCACAGGGAAAAGACGAGCAGTTCTTC. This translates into CASSPQGKDEQFF.

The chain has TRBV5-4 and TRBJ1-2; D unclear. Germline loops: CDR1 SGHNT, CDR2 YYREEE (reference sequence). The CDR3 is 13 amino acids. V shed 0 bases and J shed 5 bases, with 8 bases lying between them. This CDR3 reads CASSLEIAYGYTF. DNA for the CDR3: TGTGCCAGCAGCTTGGAGATTGCATATGGCTACACCTTC.

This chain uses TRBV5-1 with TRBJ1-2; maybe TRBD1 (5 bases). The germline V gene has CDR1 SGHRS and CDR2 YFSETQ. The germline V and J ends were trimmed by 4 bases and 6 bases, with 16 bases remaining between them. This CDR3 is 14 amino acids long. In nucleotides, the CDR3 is TGCGCCAGCAGCAACTCCGCAGGGAGCAATGGCTACACCTTC. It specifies CASSNSAGSNGYTF.